A selection of T cell receptor beta chains follows, all from one sample in a study of beta chain features in type 1 diabetes. Generated by immunoSEQ multiplex PCR, the TCRdb table keeps only in-frame clones and is missing some. Altogether about 270,000 clones are present, 14% being singletons, with the ten largest covering under 0.02%. Sequences were obtained from naive CD4+ T cells from blood. Receptors originate from a man aged 25-40 years with type 1 diabetes. Each CDR3 is given with its conserved first and last residue. Each record gives: J gene, D gene, V gene, clone size, CDR3 protein, CDR3 DNA. D genes are given only for firm matches. Rows may omit the clone size; those that give it use once, few, many or a size class.

J gene: TRBJ2-3
D gene: TRBD2
V gene: TRBV7-2
clone size: few
CDR3 protein: CASSFDSGRATDTQYF
CDR3 DNA: TGTGCCAGCAGCTTCGACAGCGGGAGGGCCACAGATACGCAGTATTTT

J gene: TRBJ2-3
D gene: TRBD2
V gene: TRBV7-9
clone size: -
CDR3 protein: CASSPGLAGERDTQYF
CDR3 DNA: TGTGCCAGCAGTCCGGGACTAGCGGGAGAACGAGATACGCAGTATTTT

J gene: TRBJ2-5
D gene: -
V gene: TRBV2
clone size: -
CDR3 protein: CASSPRGETQYF
CDR3 DNA: TGTGCCAGCAGCCCAAGGGGGGAGACCCAGTACTTC

J gene: TRBJ2-7
D gene: TRBD2
V gene: TRBV7-6
clone size: -
CDR3 protein: CASSLEGTSGLQYF
CDR3 DNA: TGTGCCAGCAGCTTAGAAGGTACTAGCGGGTTACAGTACTTC

J gene: TRBJ2-1
D gene: TRBD2
V gene: TRBV9
clone size: few
CDR3 protein: CASSVRGLAGLIDEQFF
CDR3 DNA: TGTGCCAGCAGCGTAAGGGGACTAGCGGGATTGATTGATGAGCAGTTCTTC

J gene: TRBJ2-3
D gene: -
V gene: TRBV7-2
clone size: -
CDR3 protein: CASSLMARGSTDTQYF
CDR3 DNA: TGTGCCAGCAGCTTAATGGCTCGGGGAAGCACAGATACGCAGTATTTT

J gene: TRBJ1-5
D gene: -
V gene: TRBV5-6
clone size: few
CDR3 protein: CASSLKPDQPQHF
CDR3 DNA: TGTGCCAGCAGCTTGAAGCCCGATCAGCCCCAGCATTTT

J gene: TRBJ2-3
D gene: -
V gene: TRBV13
clone size: -
CDR3 protein: CASSLFRGRDTQYF
CDR3 DNA: TGTGCCAGCAGCTTATTCAGGGGACGAGATACGCAGTATTTT

J gene: TRBJ2-3
D gene: TRBD1
V gene: TRBV5-4
clone size: -
CDR3 protein: CASSPGQSRFTDTQYF
CDR3 DNA: TGTGCCAGCAGCCCGGGACAGAGCCGTTTCACAGATACGCAGTATTTT

J gene: TRBJ2-5
D gene: -
V gene: TRBV7-3
clone size: -
CDR3 protein: CASSPGGWGRETQYF
CDR3 DNA: TGTGCCAGCAGCCCCGGAGGGTGGGGGAGAGAGACCCAGTACTTC

J gene: TRBJ2-7
D gene: -
V gene: TRBV7-9
clone size: few
CDR3 protein: CASSLVVSGGTSSYEQYF
CDR3 DNA: TGTGCCAGCAGCTTAGTTGTCAGTGGTGGGACATCAAGCTACGAGCAGTACTTC

J gene: TRBJ2-7
D gene: TRBD1
V gene: TRBV18
clone size: few
CDR3 protein: CASSPRSRGQGEQYF
CDR3 DNA: TGTGCCAGCTCACCAAGGTCCAGGGGGCAGGGGGAGCAGTACTTC

J gene: TRBJ2-1
D gene: TRBD1
V gene: TRBV27
clone size: -
CDR3 protein: CASSSPGQGSYNEQFF
CDR3 DNA: TGTGCCAGCAGTTCCCCCGGACAGGGCTCCTACAATGAGCAGTTCTTC

J gene: TRBJ1-1
D gene: TRBD1
V gene: TRBV27
clone size: few
CDR3 protein: CASRHGDRVTEAFF
CDR3 DNA: TGTGCCAGCAGGCACGGCGACAGGGTGACTGAAGCTTTCTTT

J gene: TRBJ2-1
D gene: -
V gene: TRBV9
clone size: -
CDR3 protein: CASSDSGSSYNEQFF
CDR3 DNA: TGTGCCAGCAGCGACAGCGGTAGCTCCTACAATGAGCAGTTCTTC

J gene: TRBJ2-1
D gene: -
V gene: TRBV6-1
clone size: -
CDR3 protein: CASSETRDSYNEQFF
CDR3 DNA: TGTGCCAGCAGTGAAACGAGGGACTCCTACAATGAGCAGTTCTTC

J gene: TRBJ2-7
D gene: TRBD2
V gene: TRBV5-1
clone size: few
CDR3 protein: CASSLATGLGSYEQYF
CDR3 DNA: TGCGCCAGCAGCTTGGCCACGGGACTAGGCTCCTACGAGCAGTACTTC

J gene: TRBJ2-7
D gene: TRBD1
V gene: TRBV6-6
clone size: few
CDR3 protein: CAIVKGQGSYEQYF
CDR3 DNA: TGTGCCATAGTCAAAGGACAGGGGTCTTACGAGCAGTACTTC

J gene: TRBJ1-2
D gene: TRBD1
V gene: TRBV5-6
clone size: few
CDR3 protein: CASRDRDVYGYTF
CDR3 DNA: TGTGCCAGCCGAGACAGGGATGTCTATGGCTACACCTTC

J gene: TRBJ1-2
D gene: -
V gene: TRBV7-3
clone size: few
CDR3 protein: CASSLMGGSAFDGYTF
CDR3 DNA: TGTGCCAGCAGCCTGATGGGGGGTTCAGCCTTCGATGGCTACACCTTC

J gene: TRBJ2-3
D gene: -
V gene: TRBV7-9
clone size: few
CDR3 protein: CASSFVRTVSNTQYF
CDR3 DNA: TGTGCCAGCAGCTTCGTTAGGACAGTTTCGAATACGCAGTATTTT

J gene: TRBJ1-2
D gene: -
V gene: TRBV30
clone size: -
CDR3 protein: CAWSVRKVDGYTF
CDR3 DNA: TGTGCCTGGAGTGTGCGGAAGGTCGATGGCTACACCTTC

J gene: TRBJ2-1
D gene: -
V gene: TRBV18
clone size: -
CDR3 protein: CASSPLLSYGTVINEQFF
CDR3 DNA: TGTGCCAGCTCACCCCTATTATCGTACGGGACTGTAATCAATGAGCAGTTCTTC

J gene: TRBJ1-2
D gene: -
V gene: TRBV7-3
clone size: few
CDR3 protein: CASSVGGNGYTF
CDR3 DNA: TGTGCCAGCAGCGTGGGGGGGAATGGCTACACCTTC

J gene: TRBJ1-1
D gene: TRBD1
V gene: TRBV9
clone size: -
CDR3 protein: CASSVEPRGTGVGEAFF
CDR3 DNA: TGTGCCAGCAGCGTAGAGCCTAGGGGGACAGGCGTTGGTGAAGCTTTCTTT

J gene: TRBJ2-4
D gene: TRBD1
V gene: TRBV28
clone size: few
CDR3 protein: CASSPSRRDRLAKNIQYF
CDR3 DNA: TGTGCCAGCAGTCCTAGTCGCCGGGACAGGCTAGCCAAAAACATTCAGTACTTC

J gene: TRBJ2-6
D gene: TRBD1
V gene: TRBV2
clone size: few
CDR3 protein: CASSATGVPGANVLTF
CDR3 DNA: TGTGCCAGCAGCGCGACAGGGGTCCCTGGGGCCAACGTCCTGACTTTC

J gene: TRBJ1-1
D gene: -
V gene: TRBV9
clone size: -
CDR3 protein: CASSARTVIDTEAFF
CDR3 DNA: TGTGCCAGCAGCGCCCGGACAGTCATAGACACTGAAGCTTTCTTT

J gene: TRBJ1-1
D gene: TRBD1
V gene: TRBV9
clone size: once
CDR3 protein: CASSVVGTGLAEAFF
CDR3 DNA: TGTGCCAGCAGCGTAGTTGGGACAGGGCTGGCTGAAGCTTTCTTT

J gene: TRBJ2-7
D gene: -
V gene: TRBV18
clone size: -
CDR3 protein: CASSPQVSDYEQYF
CDR3 DNA: TGTGCCAGCTCACCTCAAGTCAGCGACTACGAGCAGTACTTC

J gene: TRBJ2-1
D gene: -
V gene: TRBV5-1
clone size: few
CDR3 protein: CASSFRQGGSHNEQFF
CDR3 DNA: TGCGCCAGCAGCTTCCGACAGGGAGGAAGCCACAATGAGCAGTTCTTC

J gene: TRBJ1-5
D gene: TRBD1
V gene: TRBV2
clone size: -
CDR3 protein: CASSGDSDHQPQHF
CDR3 DNA: TGTGCCAGCAGCGGGGACAGTGACCATCAGCCCCAGCATTTT

J gene: TRBJ2-3
D gene: TRBD2
V gene: TRBV9
clone size: -
CDR3 protein: CASSVEAGADTQYF
CDR3 DNA: TGTGCCAGCAGCGTAGAAGCGGGGGCAGATACGCAGTATTTT